This entry describes one TCR beta chain. Antigen specificity is unknown. Looked up from germline, CDR1 is MDHEN and CDR2 is SYDVKM. The CDR3 contains 19 residues. V was pared by 7 bases and J by 1 base, with 28 bases between. This specimen belongs to a study of T cell responses to AZD1222 COVID-19 vaccine. Study-level points and caveats: The span of vaccine-associated CD4 TCRs extended across spike, with dominance at 160-218 and 743-854. Among the donors, most were white British and more were female, and clonal diversity was possibly underestimated.

Generated by immunoSEQ multiplex PCR, the TCRdb table keeps only in-frame clones and is missing some. In the table there are 110,000 to 150,000 clones, 85% to 95% of which are singletons. The source material was peripheral blood, sampled after recovery from COVID-19. The chain is built from TRBV28 and TRBJ1-2; possibly TRBD1 for D (5 bases). The source of this sequence is an adult who had recovered from COVID-19. The CDR3 nucleotides read TGTGCCAGCACCATGGGGGGGGACCGAAGCCCCAGCTTTAACTATGGCTACACCTTC. Protein sequence: CASTMGGDRSPSFNYGYTF.